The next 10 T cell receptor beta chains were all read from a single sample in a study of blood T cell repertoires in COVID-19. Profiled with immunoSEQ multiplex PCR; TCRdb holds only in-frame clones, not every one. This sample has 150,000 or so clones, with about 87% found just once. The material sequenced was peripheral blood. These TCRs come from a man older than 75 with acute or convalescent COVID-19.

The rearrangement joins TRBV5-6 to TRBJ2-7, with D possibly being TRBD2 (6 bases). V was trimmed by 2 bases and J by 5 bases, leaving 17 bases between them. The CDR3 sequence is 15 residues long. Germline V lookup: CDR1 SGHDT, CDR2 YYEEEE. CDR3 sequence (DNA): TGTGCCAGCAGCTTACGAGTGACTAGTTTCCACGAGCAGTACTTC. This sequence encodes CASSLRVTSFHEQYF.

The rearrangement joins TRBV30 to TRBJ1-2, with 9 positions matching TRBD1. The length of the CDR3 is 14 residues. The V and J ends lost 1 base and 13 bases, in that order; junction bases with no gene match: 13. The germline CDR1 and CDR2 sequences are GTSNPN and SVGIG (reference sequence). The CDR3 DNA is TGTGCCTGGAGTGGGATTCCGGGACAGGGAGGAGGCACCTTC. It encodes CAWSGIPGQGGGTF. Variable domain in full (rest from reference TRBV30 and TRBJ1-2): SQTIHQWPATLVQPVGSPLSLECTVEGTSNPNLYWYRQAAGRGLQLLFYSVGIGQISSEVPQNLSASRPQDRQFILSSKKLLLSDSGFYLCAWSGIPGQGGGTFGSGTRLTVV.

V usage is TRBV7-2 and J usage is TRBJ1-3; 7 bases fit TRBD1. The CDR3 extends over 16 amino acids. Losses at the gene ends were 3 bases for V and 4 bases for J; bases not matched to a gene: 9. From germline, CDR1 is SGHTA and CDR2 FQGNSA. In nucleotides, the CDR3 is TGTGCCAGCAGCTTGAAGCCCCCGGGACAGGGAAACACCATATATTTT. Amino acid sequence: CASSLKPPGQGNTIYF.

DNA for the CDR3: TGCAGCGTGGGGGGGGGTGGCAATCAGCCCCAGCATTTT. It codes for CSVGGGGNQPQHF. The V gene is TRBV29-1, the J gene TRBJ1-5; D might be TRBD1 (5 bases). Trimming cost V 6 bases and J 2 bases, with 11 bases left between them. The germline V gene has CDR1 SQVTM and CDR2 ANQGSEA. This CDR3 is built from 13 residues.

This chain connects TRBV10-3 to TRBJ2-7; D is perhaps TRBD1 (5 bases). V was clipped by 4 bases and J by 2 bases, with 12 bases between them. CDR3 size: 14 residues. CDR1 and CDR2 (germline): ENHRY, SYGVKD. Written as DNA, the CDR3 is TGTGCCATCAGTGGCGGACAAGGGACCTACGAGCAGTACTTC. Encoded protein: CAISGGQGTYEQYF.

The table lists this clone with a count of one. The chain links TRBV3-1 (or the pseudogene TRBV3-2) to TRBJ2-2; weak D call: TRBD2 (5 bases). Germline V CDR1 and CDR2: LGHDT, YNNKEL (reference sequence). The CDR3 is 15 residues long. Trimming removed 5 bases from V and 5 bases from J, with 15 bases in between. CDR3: CASSSGLLRTGELFF. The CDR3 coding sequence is TGTGCCAGCAGCAGCGGCCTGCTGAGGACCGGGGAGCTGTTTTTT.

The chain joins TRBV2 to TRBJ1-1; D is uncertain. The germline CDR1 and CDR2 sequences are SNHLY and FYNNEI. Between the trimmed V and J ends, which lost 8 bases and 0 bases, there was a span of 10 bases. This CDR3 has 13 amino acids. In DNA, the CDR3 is TGTGCCAGCTCGGGTGAGATGAACACTGAAGCTTTCTTT. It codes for CASSGEMNTEAFF.

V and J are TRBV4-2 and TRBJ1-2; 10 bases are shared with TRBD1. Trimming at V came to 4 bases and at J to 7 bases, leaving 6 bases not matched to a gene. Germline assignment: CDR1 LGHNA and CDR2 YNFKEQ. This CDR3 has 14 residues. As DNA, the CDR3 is TGTGCCAGCAGCCCGGACAGGGGGGGCGGTGGCTACACCTTC. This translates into CASSPDRGGGGYTF.

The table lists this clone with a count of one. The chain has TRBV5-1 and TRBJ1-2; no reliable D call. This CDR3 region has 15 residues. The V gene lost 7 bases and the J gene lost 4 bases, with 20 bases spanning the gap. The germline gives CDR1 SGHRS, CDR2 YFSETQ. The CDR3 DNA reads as TGCGCCAGCTCCCCGGATAATGGGAGGGCCTATGGCTACACCTTC. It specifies CASSPDNGRAYGYTF.

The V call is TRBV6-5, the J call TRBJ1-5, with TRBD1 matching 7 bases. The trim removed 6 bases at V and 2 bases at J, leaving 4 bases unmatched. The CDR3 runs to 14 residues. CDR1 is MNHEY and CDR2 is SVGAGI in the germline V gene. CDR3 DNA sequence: TGTGCCAGCAGATTAGACAGGGGCAATCAGCCCCAGCATTTT. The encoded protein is CASRLDRGNQPQHF.